The 9 T cell receptor beta chains reported below all come from one sample, sequenced in a study of response to subunit inactivated influenza vaccine. MiXCR, applied by TCRdb to the RT-PCR reads, yields one record per CDR3 protein. The sample lists 550,000 to 650,000 distinct CDR3 sequences; about 10% were seen once. The sequencing used PBMCs from blood, collected on the day of vaccination. These receptors all come from a man aged 50 to 59 who received an inactivated influenza vaccine.

In its sample, this clonotype was seen a few times. The chain uses TRBV6-4 and TRBJ1-1; D remains unclear. The CDR3 loop spans 13 amino acids. V was shortened by 0 bases and J by 1 base, with 3 bases between the two germline ends. From germline, CDR1 is MRHNA and CDR2 SNTAGT. CDR3 nucleotide sequence: TGTGCCAGCAGTGACTCACCGAACACTGAAGCTTTCTTT. Protein product: CASSDSPNTEAFF.

This clonotype has only a few counts. The chain has TRBV7-3 and TRBJ2-4; D unresolved. V lost 4 bases and J lost 1, with 8 bases in between. CDR1 and CDR2 (germline): SGHTA, FQGTGA. CDR3 length: 14 amino acids. For the CDR3, the DNA is TGTGCCAGCAGCTGGGGTGGGGCCAAAAACATTCAGTACTTC. Protein: CASSWGGAKNIQYF.

This clonotype was recorded at least ten times. The chain recombines TRBV6-2 or TRBV6-3 with TRBJ2-2; 8 bases fit TRBD2. The CDR3 runs 13 residues. CDR1 is MNHEY, CDR2 SVGEGT, per germline. V trimming: 6 bases; J trimming: 6 bases; junction bases outside the gene matches: 3. CDR3 nucleotide sequence: TGTGCCAGCAGCCGGACTAGCTCCGGGGAGCTGTTTTTT. Translation: CASSRTSSGELFF.

This clonotype was counted at least ten times. V gene TRBV5-1 combines with J gene TRBJ1-1; 11 bases map to TRBD1. Germline CDR1 is SGHRS and CDR2 is YFSETQ. The ends lost 1 base at V and 1 base at J; junction bases unmatched: 3. CDR3 length: 16 amino acids. The CDR3 bases are TGCGCCAGCAGCTTGTTAGGACAGGGGGCGAACACTGAAGCTTTCTTT. Amino acid sequence: CASSLLGQGANTEAFF.

The rearrangement uses TRBV10-3 and TRBJ2-6; D gene ambiguous. V was clipped by 8 bases and J by 2 bases, with 10 bases between them. The CDR3 length is 14 residues. CDR1 is ENHRY, CDR2 SYGVKD, per germline. CDR3 loop: CAISVGTGANVLTF. The CDR3, as DNA: TGTGCCATCTCGGTAGGGACTGGGGCCAACGTCCTGACTTTC.

This clonotype showed up just a few times. The J gene is TRBJ2-2, the V gene TRBV20-1, with a tentative D call TRBD1 (5 bases). The CDR3 covers 13 residues. Germline V gives CDR1 DFQATT, CDR2 SNEGSKA (reference sequence). V was pared by 3 bases and J by 1 base, with 6 bases between. CDR3 DNA sequence: TGCAGTGCTAGCGGACAGAACACCGGGGAGCTGTTTTTT. It translates to CSASGQNTGELFF.

This clonotype was seen only a few times. This chain uses TRBV5-1 with TRBJ2-3, with 10 bases fitting TRBD1. The V gene's germline CDR1 is SGHRS and CDR2 YFSETQ. Trimming cost V 0 bases and J 0 bases; bases outside gene matches: 10. The CDR3 covers 19 residues. In DNA form, the CDR3 reads TGCGCCAGCAGCTTGGCCTTTAGGACAGGGGGAGGTAGCACAGATACGCAGTATTTT. Its translation is CASSLAFRTGGGSTDTQYF.

This clonotype has a handful of counts. The chain employs TRBV5-1 and TRBJ2-3; D unresolved. The CDR3 extends over 16 amino acids. Germline values: CDR1 SGHRS, CDR2 YFSETQ. The ends were cut back, 4 bases at V and 0 bases at J, with 15 bases in the middle. The CDR3 DNA reads as TGCGCCAGCAGCCCTTCGAGCTTACCTAGCACAGATACGCAGTATTTT. This translates into CASSPSSLPSTDTQYF. Filled out from reference TRBV5-1 and TRBJ2-3, the complete variable domain reads KAGVTQTPRYLIKTRGQQVTLSCSPISGHRSVSWYQQTPGQGLQFLFEYFSETQRNKGNFPGRFSGRQFSNSRSEMNVSTLELGDSALYLCASSPSSLPSTDTQYFGPGTRLTVL.

This clonotype has a handful of counts. This chain links TRBV20-1 with TRBJ2-3; 14 bases map to TRBD2. V was pared by 6 bases and J by 4 bases, with 6 bases of the junction left unmatched. CDR3 length: 15 amino acids. Germline CDR1 is DFQATT and CDR2 is SNEGSKA (reference sequence). CDR3 sequence (DNA): TGCAGTGCCTCAGGACTAGCGGGAGGTGCAGATACGCAGTATTTT. As protein: CSASGLAGGADTQYF.